This entry features one T cell receptor (beta chain) sequence. Original processing methods: Amplifying reference gene primers gave estimates of nucleated cell counts. The method was immunoSEQ multiplex PCR; TCRdb's version includes in-frame clones alone and lacks a portion of them. D and trimming come from the DNA, and the V and J calls and clone size come from that table. The profile covers 130,000 to 150,000 clones, with approximately 80% appearing a single time and over 10% taken by the ten largest. This record belongs to a study of blood T cell repertoires in COVID-19. Looking at the study overall: Samples of COVID-19 (acute and convalescent) were obtained from the United States, Italy and Spain. From T cells, B-cell-depleted T cells, or PBMCs came the material, which was cDNA or gDNA.

The CDR3 runs 14 residues. V lost 3 bases and J lost 3; bases outside the gene matches: 5. Germline lookup yields CDR1 SQVTM and CDR2 ANQGSEA. Material for sequencing was peripheral blood. The chain couples TRBV29-1 to TRBJ2-3; 8 bases are a match to TRBD1. The sequence derives from a man aged 55 to 69 with active or convalescent COVID-19. The CDR3 region has the DNA TGCAGCGTTGAGGGGTGGGACAGGACAGATACGCAGTATTTT. Amino acids: CSVEGWDRTDTQYF.